The 10 T cell receptor beta chains in this list originate from one sample, sequenced in a study of blood T cell repertoires in COVID-19. The data were produced by immunoSEQ multiplex PCR, yet TCRdb's version contains in-frame clones alone and is incomplete. The sample has under 110,000 clones, 71% seen once. Sample: peripheral blood. The receptor set was obtained from a human donor with acute or convalescent COVID-19. The donor label of this sample is uncertain.

This clone appeared once. The chain has TRBV29-1 and TRBJ1-2, with D possibly TRBD1 on 6 matching bases. The CDR3 is 13 residues long. The V gene lost 4 bases and the J gene lost 4 bases, with 13 bases spanning the gap. Per germline, CDR1 SQVTM and CDR2 ANQGSEA. The CDR3 DNA reads TGCAGCGTTGCGTCAGGGGTTGGCTATGGCTACACCTTC. Residues: CSVASGVGYGYTF.

Ten or more counts support this clone. The chain has TRBV29-1 and TRBJ1-2; 9 bases fit TRBD1. Germline V gives CDR1 SQVTM, CDR2 ANQGSEA. Germline trimming cut 7 bases from V and 3 bases from J; bases unmatched to any gene: 3. The CDR3 length is 12 residues. CDR3 sequence (DNA): TGCAGCGCTGGGGACAGGGACTATGGCTACACCTTC. Protein: CSAGDRDYGYTF.

This chain connects TRBV7-9 to TRBJ2-1; tentatively, D is TRBD2 (6 bases). The germline V gene has CDR1 SEHNR and CDR2 FQNEAQ (reference sequence). The germline V and J ends were trimmed by 7 bases and 8 bases, with 15 bases remaining between them. This CDR3 is built from 13 residues. CDR3 region: CASTPGAPYEQFF. DNA for the CDR3: TGTGCCAGCACACCGGGAGCTCCGTATGAGCAGTTCTTC.

The chain recombines TRBV7-2 with TRBJ2-1; D may be TRBD1 (6 bases). Trimming cost V 5 bases and J 7 bases, with 18 bases left between them. CDR3 size: 15 residues. The germline CDR1 and CDR2 sequences are SGHTA and FQGNSA. CDR3 bases: TGTGCCAGCAGCCCGATCAGGGGCAGGGAAAATGAGCAGTTCTTC. Translated: CASSPIRGRENEQFF.

This clone has more than one count but fewer than ten. The junction departs from germline at one end; a sequencing error may be responsible. The chain combines TRBV2 with TRBJ1-2; D is possibly TRBD1 (6 bases). CDR1 is SNHLY and CDR2 is FYNNEI in the germline V gene. This CDR3 spans 16 amino acids. CDR3 nucleotides: TGTGCCAGCAGGGAAGGAGGGGGTCTTTGGGACTATGGCTACACCTTC. Translation: CASREGGGLWDYGYTF.

J is TRBJ1-2 and V is TRBV11-2; TRBD1 aligns across 8 bases. Germline lookup yields CDR1 SGHAT and CDR2 FQNNGV. J lost 6 bases, V lost 2 bases, and 8 bases had no gene match. The length of the CDR3 is 15 residues. CDR3 sequence (DNA): TGTGCCAGCAGCTTACTTACAGGGGGATACAATGGCTACACCTTC. It is translated as CASSLLTGGYNGYTF.

The chain has TRBV27 and TRBJ2-7, with TRBD1 matching 7 bases. The CDR3 has 14 amino acids. Trimming took 2 bases from V and 2 from J; bases not matched to a gene: 3. Looked up from germline, CDR1 is MNHEY and CDR2 is SMNVEV (reference sequence). The CDR3 sequence: CASSLTTGPYEQYF. CDR3 nucleotide sequence: TGTGCCAGCAGTTTAACGACAGGGCCCTACGAGCAGTACTTC.

In this sample, this clone turned up a few times. The CDR3 loop is CASSSAGVLREQFF. The CDR3 DNA follows: TGCGCCAGCAGCAGCGCCGGGGTATTGCGTGAGCAGTTCTTC. The chain links TRBV5-1 to TRBJ2-1, with a weak D call TRBD2 (5 bases). V was trimmed by 4 bases and J by 9 bases, leaving 17 bases between them. The CDR3 loop spans 14 amino acids. The germline V gene encodes CDR1 SGHRS and CDR2 YFSETQ.

This chain connects TRBV20-1 to TRBJ2-4; D may be TRBD2 (6 bases). There are 15 residues in the CDR3. The V end was cut by 6 bases, the J end by 8 bases, with 23 bases between. Germline loops: CDR1 DFQATT, CDR2 SNEGSKA (reference sequence). CDR3 in DNA: TGCAGTGCGAGTCGGAGGGTAGAGTCTTGGGACATTCAGTACTTC. It codes for CSASRRVESWDIQYF.

The V and J genes are TRBV2 and TRBJ2-1; a possible D gene is TRBD2 (5 bases). V was pared by 4 bases and J by 9 bases, with 13 bases between. The CDR3 spans 13 residues. The germline V gene has CDR1 SNHLY and CDR2 FYNNEI. DNA of the CDR3: TGTGCCAGCAGTGGGGAGTGGTGGGGTGAGCAGTTCTTC. As protein: CASSGEWWGEQFF.